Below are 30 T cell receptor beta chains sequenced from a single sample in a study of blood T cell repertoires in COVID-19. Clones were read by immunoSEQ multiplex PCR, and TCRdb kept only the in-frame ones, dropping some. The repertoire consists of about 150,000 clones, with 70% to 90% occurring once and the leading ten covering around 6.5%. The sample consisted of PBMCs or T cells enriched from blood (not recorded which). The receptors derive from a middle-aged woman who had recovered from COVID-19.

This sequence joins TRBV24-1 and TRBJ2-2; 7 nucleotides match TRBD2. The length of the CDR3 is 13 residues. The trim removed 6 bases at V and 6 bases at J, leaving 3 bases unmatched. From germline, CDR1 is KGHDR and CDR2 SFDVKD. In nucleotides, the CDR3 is TGTGCCACCAGTAACGGGGGGTCCGGGGAGCTGTTTTTT. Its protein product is CATSNGGSGELFF.

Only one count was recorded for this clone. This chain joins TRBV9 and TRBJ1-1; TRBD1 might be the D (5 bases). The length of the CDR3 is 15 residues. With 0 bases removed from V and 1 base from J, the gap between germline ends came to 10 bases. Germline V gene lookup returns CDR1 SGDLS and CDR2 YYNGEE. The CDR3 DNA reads TGTGCCAGCAGCGTAGAGCCCGGGGGGAACACTGAAGCTTTCTTT. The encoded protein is CASSVEPGGNTEAFF.

The CDR3 sequence is CASRTDSQGADTQYF. As DNA, the CDR3 is TGTGCCAGCAGAACGGACAGTCAAGGAGCAGATACGCAGTATTTT. The rearrangement joins TRBV2 to TRBJ2-3, with D perhaps matching TRBD1 (6 bases). V lost 6 bases and J 4 bases, leaving 17 bases between the germline ends. This CDR3 has 15 amino acids. CDR1 and CDR2 from the germline V gene are SNHLY and FYNNEI.

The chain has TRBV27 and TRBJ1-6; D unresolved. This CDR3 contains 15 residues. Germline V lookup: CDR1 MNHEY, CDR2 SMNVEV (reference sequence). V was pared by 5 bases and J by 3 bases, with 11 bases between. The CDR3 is CASSLGAVYNSPLHF. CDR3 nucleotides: TGTGCCAGCAGTCTCGGAGCGGTCTATAATTCACCCCTCCACTTT.

The CDR3 region has the DNA TGTGCCAGTAGTATCCTAGCGGGAAGCTCCTACAATGAGCAGTTCTTC. Encoded protein: CASSILAGSSYNEQFF. The chain employs TRBV19 and TRBJ2-1; TRBD2 aligns across 9 bases. This CDR3 contains 16 residues. Germline values: CDR1 LNHDA, CDR2 SQIVND (reference sequence). Trimming at V came to 3 bases and at J to 0 bases, leaving 3 bases not matched to a gene.

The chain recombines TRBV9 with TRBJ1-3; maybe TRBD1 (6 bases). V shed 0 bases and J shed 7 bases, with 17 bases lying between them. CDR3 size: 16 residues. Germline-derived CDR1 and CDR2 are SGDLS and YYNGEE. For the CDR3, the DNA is TGTGCCAGCAGCGTAGAGGGGACAACCCAATGGAACACCATATATTTT. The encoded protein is CASSVEGTTQWNTIYF.

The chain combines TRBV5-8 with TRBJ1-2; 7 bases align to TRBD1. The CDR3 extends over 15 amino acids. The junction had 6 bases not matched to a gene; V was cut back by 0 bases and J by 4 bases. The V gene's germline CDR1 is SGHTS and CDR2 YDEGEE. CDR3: CASSLVYRGIYGYTF. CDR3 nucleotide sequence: TGTGCCAGCAGCTTGGTCTACAGGGGAATCTATGGCTACACCTTC.

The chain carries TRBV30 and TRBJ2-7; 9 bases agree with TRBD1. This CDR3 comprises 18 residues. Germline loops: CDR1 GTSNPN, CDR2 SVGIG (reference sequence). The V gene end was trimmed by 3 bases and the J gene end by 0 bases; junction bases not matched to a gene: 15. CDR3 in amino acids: CAWSPLTSGTGISYEQYF. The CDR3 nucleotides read TGTGCCTGGAGCCCTTTGACTTCCGGGACAGGGATCTCCTACGAGCAGTACTTC.

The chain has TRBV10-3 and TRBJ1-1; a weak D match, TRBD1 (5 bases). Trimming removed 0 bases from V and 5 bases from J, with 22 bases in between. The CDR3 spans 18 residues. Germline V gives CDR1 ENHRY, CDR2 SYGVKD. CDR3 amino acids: CAISESASGGTLGTEAFF. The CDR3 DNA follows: TGTGCCATCAGTGAGTCGGCCTCGGGGGGGACCCTGGGGACTGAAGCTTTCTTT.

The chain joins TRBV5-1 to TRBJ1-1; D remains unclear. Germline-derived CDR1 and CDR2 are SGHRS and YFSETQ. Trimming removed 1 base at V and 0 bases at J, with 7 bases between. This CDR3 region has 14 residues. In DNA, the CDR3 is TGCGCCAGCAGCTTGCTATACCTGAACACTGAAGCTTTCTTT. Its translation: CASSLLYLNTEAFF.

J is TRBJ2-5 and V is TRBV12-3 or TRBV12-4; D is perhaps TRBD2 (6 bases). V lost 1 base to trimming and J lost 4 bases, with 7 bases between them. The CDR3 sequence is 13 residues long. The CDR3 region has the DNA TGTGCCAGCAGTTTAGTTAGCGGAGAGACCCAGTACTTC. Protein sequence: CASSLVSGETQYF.

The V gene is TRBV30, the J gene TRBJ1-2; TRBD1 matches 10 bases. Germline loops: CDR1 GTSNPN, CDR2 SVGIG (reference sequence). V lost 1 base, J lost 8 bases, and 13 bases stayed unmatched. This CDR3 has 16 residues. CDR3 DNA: TGTGCCTGGAGTGCCGTAGGGCGGGACAGGGGTCGGGGCTACACCTTC. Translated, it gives CAWSAVGRDRGRGYTF.

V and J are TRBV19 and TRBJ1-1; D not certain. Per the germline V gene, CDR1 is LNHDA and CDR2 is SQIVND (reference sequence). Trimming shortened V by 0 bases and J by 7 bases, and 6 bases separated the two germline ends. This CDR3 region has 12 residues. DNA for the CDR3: TGTGCCAGTAGTATAGATGTGCGTGAAGCTTTCTTT. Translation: CASSIDVREAFF.

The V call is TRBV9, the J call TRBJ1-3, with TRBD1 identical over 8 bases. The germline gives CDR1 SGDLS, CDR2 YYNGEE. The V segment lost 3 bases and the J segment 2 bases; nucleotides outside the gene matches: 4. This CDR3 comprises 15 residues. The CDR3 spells CASSEQGGTGNTIYF. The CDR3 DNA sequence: TGTGCCAGCAGCGAACAGGGGGGCACTGGAAACACCATATATTTT.

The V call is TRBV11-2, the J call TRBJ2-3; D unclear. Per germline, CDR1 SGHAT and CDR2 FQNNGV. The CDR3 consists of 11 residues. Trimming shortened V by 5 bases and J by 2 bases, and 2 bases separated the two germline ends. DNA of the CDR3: TGTGCCAGCAGCCACACAGATACGCAGTATTTT. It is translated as CASSHTDTQYF.

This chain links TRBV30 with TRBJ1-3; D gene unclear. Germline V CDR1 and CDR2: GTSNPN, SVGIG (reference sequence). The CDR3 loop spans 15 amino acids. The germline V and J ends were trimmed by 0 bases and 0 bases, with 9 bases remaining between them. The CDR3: CAWSVSGFSGNTIYF. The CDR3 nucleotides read TGTGCCTGGAGTGTCTCGGGATTCTCTGGAAACACCATATATTTT.

CDR3 sequence: CASSVNPGTQGEDYGYTF. The CDR3 DNA sequence: TGTGCCAGCAGCGTAAACCCGGGCACTCAGGGGGAGGACTATGGCTACACCTTC. This chain links TRBV9 with TRBJ1-2; 7 bases map to TRBD1. Looked up from germline, CDR1 is SGDLS and CDR2 is YYNGEE. With V trimmed by 1 base and J by 3 bases, 15 bases remained unmatched. The CDR3 contains 18 residues.

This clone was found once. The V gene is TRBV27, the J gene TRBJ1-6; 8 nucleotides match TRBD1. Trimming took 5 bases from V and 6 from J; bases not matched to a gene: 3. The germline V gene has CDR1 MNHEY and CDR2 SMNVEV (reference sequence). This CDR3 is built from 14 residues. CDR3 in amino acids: CASSQGAGNSPLHF. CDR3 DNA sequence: TGTGCCAGCAGTCAGGGGGCGGGTAATTCACCCCTCCACTTT.

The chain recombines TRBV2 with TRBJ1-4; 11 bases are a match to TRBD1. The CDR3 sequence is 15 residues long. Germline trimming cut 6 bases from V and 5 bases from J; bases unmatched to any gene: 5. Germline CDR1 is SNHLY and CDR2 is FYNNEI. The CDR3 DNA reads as TGTGCCAGCAGACAACGGACAGGGGGCAATGAAAAACTGTTTTTT. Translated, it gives CASRQRTGGNEKLFF.

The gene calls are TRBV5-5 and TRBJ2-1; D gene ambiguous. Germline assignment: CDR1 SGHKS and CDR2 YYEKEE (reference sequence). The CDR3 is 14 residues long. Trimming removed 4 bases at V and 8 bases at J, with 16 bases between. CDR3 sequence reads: CASSREVRDYEQFF. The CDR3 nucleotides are TGTGCCAGCAGCCGTGAGGTACGAGACTATGAGCAGTTCTTC.

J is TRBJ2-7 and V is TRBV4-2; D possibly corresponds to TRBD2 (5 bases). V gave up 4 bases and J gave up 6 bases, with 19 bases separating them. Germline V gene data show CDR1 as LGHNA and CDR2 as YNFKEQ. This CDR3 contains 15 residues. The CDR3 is CASSLLGEGTFEQYF. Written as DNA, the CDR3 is TGTGCCAGCAGCCTCCTTGGTGAGGGAACTTTCGAGCAGTACTTC.

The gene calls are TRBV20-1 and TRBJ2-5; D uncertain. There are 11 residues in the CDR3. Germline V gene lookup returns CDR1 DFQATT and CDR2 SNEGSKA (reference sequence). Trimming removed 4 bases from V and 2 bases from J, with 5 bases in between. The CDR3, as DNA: TGCAGTGCTATTTCACAAGAGACCCAGTACTTC. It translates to CSAISQETQYF.

The CDR3 coding sequence is TGTGCCAGTAGCGGGGGTATGTCAGATACGCAGTATTTT. Encoded protein: CASSGGMSDTQYF. The chain has TRBV2 and TRBJ2-3, with 9 bases matching TRBD2. This CDR3 has 13 residues. Germline CDR1 and CDR2: SNHLY and FYNNEI. V lost 9 bases, J lost 4 bases, and 5 bases stayed unmatched.

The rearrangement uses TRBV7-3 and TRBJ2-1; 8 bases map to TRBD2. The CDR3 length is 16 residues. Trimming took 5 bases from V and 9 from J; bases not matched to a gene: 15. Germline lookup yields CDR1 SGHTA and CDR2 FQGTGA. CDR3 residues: CASSKTSGGRFTEQFF. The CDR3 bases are TGTGCCAGCAGCAAAACCTCTGGCGGGAGGTTTACTGAGCAGTTCTTC. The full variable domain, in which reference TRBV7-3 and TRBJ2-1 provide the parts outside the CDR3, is GAGVSQTPSNKVTEKGKYVELRCDPISGHTALYWYRQSLGQGPEFLIYFQGTGAADDSGLPNDRFFAVRPEGSVSTLKIQRTERGDSAVYLCASSKTSGGRFTEQFFGPGTRLTVL.

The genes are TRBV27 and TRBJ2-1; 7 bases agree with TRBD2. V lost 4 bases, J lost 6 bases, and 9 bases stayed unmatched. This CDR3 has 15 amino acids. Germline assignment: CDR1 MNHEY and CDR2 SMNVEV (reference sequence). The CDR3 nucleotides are TGTGCCAGCAGTTCCCTACGGGGGACTATCAATGAGCAGTTCTTC. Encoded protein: CASSSLRGTINEQFF.

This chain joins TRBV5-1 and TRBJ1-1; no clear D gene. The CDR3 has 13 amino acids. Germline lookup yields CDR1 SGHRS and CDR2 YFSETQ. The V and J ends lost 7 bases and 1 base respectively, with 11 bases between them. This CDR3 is CASYDRGNTEAFF. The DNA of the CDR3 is TGCGCCAGCTATGACCGAGGGAACACTGAAGCTTTCTTT.

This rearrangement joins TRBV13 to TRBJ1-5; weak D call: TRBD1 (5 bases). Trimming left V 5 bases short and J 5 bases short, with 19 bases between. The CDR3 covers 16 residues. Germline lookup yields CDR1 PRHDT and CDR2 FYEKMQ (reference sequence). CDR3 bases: TGTGCCAGCAGCCAACGGGGGATATTTAGGGATCAGCCCCAGCATTTT. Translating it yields CASSQRGIFRDQPQHF.

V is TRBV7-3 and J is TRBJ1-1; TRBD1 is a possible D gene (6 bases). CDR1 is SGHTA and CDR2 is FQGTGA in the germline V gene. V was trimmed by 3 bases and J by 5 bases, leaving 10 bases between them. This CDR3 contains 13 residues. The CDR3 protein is CASSLGHETEAFF. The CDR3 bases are TGTGCCAGCAGCTTGGGACACGAGACTGAAGCTTTCTTT.

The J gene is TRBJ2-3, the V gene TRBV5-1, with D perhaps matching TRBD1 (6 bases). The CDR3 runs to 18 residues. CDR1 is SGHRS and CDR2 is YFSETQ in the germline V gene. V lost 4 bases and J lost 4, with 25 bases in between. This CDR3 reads CASSLLGRRGVGADTQYF. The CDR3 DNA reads TGCGCCAGCAGCCTTCTAGGTCGCAGGGGCGTGGGGGCAGATACGCAGTATTTT.

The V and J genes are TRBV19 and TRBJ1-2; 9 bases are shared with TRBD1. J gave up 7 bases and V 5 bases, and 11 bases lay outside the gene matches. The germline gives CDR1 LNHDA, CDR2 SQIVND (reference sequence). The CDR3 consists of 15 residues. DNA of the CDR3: TGTGCCAGTAGTGGCCCACAGGGGGCTTGGGTTGGCTACACCTTC. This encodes CASSGPQGAWVGYTF.